Following are 5 T cell receptor beta chains from one sample sequenced in a study of blood T cell repertoires in COVID-19. Here immunoSEQ multiplex PCR was the method, and the copy in TCRdb shows in-frame clones only, minus some. The table lists 130,000 or so clones, approximately 81% of them singletons. The material sequenced was peripheral blood. The receptors were gathered from a man in his fifties or sixties with acute or convalescent COVID-19.

This clone has a single count. This chain joins TRBV5-4 and TRBJ1-2; 9 bases are shared with TRBD1. Germline CDR1 is SGHNT and CDR2 is YYREEE (reference sequence). Trimming removed 2 bases from V and 10 bases from J; junction bases left unmatched: 9. This CDR3 comprises 14 residues. For the CDR3, the DNA is TGTGCCAGCAGCTTAGGTTGGACAGGGGCGGACTACACCTTC. It yields the protein CASSLGWTGADYTF.

This clone was detected once. The chain combines TRBV7-9 with TRBJ2-2; 12 nucleotides agree with TRBD2. Germline assignment: CDR1 SEHNR and CDR2 FQNEAQ (reference sequence). V trimming: 5 bases; J trimming: 1 base; junction bases outside the gene matches: 2. CDR3 length: 16 residues. In nucleotides, the CDR3 is TGTGCCAGCAGCACTAGCGGGGGGAAGAACACCGGGGAGCTGTTTTTT. It translates to CASSTSGGKNTGELFF. The full variable domain, completed using reference TRBV7-9 and TRBJ2-2, is DTGVSQNPRHKITKRGQNVTFRCDPISEHNRLYWYRQTLGQGPEFLTYFQNEAQLEKSRLLSDRFSAERPKGSFSTLEIQRTEQGDSAMYLCASSTSGGKNTGELFFGEGSRLTVL.

The chain joins TRBV27 to TRBJ2-2, with a tentative D call TRBD1 (6 bases). V lost 4 bases and J lost 3, with 9 bases in between. Germline lookup yields CDR1 MNHEY and CDR2 SMNVEV (reference sequence). The CDR3 runs 14 residues. The CDR3 reads CASSSPGDTGELFF. The DNA of the CDR3 is TGTGCCAGCAGTTCCCCAGGGGACACCGGGGAGCTGTTTTTT.

The CDR3 DNA follows: TGTGCCTGTAGTCTAGGGGCAGCTCCCCTCCACTTT. This codes for CACSLGAAPLHF. The J gene is TRBJ1-6, the V gene TRBV30, with TRBD1 as a possible D gene (5 bases). CDR1 GTSNPN and CDR2 SVGIG come from the germline V gene (reference sequence). Deletions cut 6 bases from V and 13 bases from J, with 16 bases between. The CDR3 consists of 12 residues.

The chain couples TRBV19 to TRBJ2-2; TRBD2 aligns across 7 bases. This CDR3 is built from 14 residues. J gave up 5 bases and V 6 bases, and 6 bases lay outside the gene matches. Germline V CDR1 and CDR2: LNHDA, SQIVND (reference sequence). The CDR3 reads CASRAWGGTGELFF. In nucleotides, the CDR3 is TGTGCCAGTAGGGCGTGGGGAGGGACCGGGGAGCTGTTTTTT.